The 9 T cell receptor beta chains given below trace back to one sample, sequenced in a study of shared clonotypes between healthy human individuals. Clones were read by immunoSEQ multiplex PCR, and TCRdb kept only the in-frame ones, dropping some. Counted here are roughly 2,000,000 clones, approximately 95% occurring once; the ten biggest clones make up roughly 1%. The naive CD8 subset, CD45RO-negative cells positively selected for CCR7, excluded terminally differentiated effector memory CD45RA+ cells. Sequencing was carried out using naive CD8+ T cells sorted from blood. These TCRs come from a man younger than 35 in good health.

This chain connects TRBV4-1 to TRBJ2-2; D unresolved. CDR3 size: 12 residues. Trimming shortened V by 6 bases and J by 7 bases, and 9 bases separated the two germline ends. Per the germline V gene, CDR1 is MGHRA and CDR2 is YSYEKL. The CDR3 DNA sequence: TGCGCCAGCAGTTTGGGGAACGGGGAGCTGTTTTTT. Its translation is CASSLGNGELFF.

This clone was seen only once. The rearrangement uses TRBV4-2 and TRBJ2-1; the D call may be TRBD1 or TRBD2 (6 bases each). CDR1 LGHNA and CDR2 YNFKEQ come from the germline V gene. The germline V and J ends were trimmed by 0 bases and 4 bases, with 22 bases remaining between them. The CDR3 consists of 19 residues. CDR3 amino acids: CASSQEAGRGGLGYNEQFF. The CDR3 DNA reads TGTGCCAGCAGCCAAGAAGCCGGCAGGGGAGGTCTGGGATACAATGAGCAGTTCTTC.

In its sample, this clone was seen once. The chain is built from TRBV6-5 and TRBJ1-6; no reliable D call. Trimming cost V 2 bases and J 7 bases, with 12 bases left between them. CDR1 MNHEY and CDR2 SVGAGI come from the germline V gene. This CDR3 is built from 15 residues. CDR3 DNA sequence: TGTGCCAGCAGTTACAACAACCCGCGGAATTCACCCCTCCACTTT. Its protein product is CASSYNNPRNSPLHF.

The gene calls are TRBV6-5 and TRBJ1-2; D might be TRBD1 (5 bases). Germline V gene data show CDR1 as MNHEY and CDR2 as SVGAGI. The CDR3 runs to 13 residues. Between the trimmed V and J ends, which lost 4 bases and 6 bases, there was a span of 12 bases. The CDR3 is CASSWQGLDGYTF. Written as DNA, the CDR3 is TGTGCCAGCAGTTGGCAGGGCTTGGATGGCTACACCTTC.

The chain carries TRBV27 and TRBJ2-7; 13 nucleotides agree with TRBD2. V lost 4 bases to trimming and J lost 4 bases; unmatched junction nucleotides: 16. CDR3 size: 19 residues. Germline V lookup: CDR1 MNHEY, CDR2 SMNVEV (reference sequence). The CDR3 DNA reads TGTGCCAGCAGTTCTCGACTAGCGGGAGGTTCAGTCCTAGGGTACGAGCAGTACTTC. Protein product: CASSSRLAGGSVLGYEQYF.

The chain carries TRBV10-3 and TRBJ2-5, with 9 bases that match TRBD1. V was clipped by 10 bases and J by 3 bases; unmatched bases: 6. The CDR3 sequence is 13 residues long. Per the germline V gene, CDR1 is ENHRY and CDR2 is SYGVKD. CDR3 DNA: TGTGCCAGTGGACAGGGGATTGAAGAGACCCAGTACTTC. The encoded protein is CASGQGIEETQYF.

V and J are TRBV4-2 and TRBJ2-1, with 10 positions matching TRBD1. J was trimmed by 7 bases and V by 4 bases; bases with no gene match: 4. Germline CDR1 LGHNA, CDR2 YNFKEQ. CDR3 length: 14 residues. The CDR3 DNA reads TGTGCCAGCAGCCCGGACAGGGGGACGAATGAGCAGTTCTTC. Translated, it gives CASSPDRGTNEQFF.

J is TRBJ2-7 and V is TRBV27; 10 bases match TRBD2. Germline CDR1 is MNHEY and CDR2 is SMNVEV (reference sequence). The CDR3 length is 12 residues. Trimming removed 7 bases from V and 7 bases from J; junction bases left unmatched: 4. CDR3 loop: CASKGSGREQYF. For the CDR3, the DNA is TGTGCCAGCAAGGGTAGCGGGAGGGAGCAGTACTTC.

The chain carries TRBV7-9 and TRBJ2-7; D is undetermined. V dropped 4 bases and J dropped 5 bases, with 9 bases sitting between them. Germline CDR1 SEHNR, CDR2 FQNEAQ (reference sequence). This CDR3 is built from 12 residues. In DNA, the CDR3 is TGTGCCAGCAGCTCATTAGCTGACGAGCAGTACTTC. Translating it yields CASSSLADEQYF.